This record looks at one T cell receptor (beta chain) sequence and its context. Trimming took 4 bases from V and 2 from J; bases not matched to a gene: 7. This CDR3 is 17 amino acids long. Germline V gene data show CDR1 as SGDLS and CDR2 as YYNGEE. The table came from immunoSEQ multiplex PCR; TCRdb's copy has only in-frame clones and leaves some out. The data contain under 75,000 clones, about 90% of them singletons. This specimen belongs to a study of T cell changes during pregnancy in multiple sclerosis. Here the sequenced sample was CD4+ T cells from peripheral blood mononuclear cells, taken after pregnancy. The V gene is TRBV9, the J gene TRBJ2-7; 15 bases align to TRBD2. This sequence was found in a female donor in good health, enrolled as a control in a pregnancy study. The CDR3: CASSKGTSGGHPYEQYF. The DNA of the CDR3 is TGTGCCAGCAGCAAGGGGACTAGCGGGGGGCATCCCTACGAGCAGTACTTC.